The clone carrying this TCR beta chain was seen a handful of times. CDR1 is SEHNR, CDR2 FQNEAQ, per germline (reference sequence). V was pared by 5 bases and J by 0 bases, with 6 bases of the junction left unmatched. The length of the CDR3 is 15 residues. The entry originates in a study of blood T cell repertoires in COVID-19. Repertoires were generated with immunoSEQ multiplex PCR, while TCRdb's copy carries only in-frame clones and drops some. The profile shows roughly 86,000 clones, 80% to 85% of them singletons. The sequence came from a man in his sixties with acute or convalescent COVID-19. V gene TRBV7-9 combines with J gene TRBJ2-7; 8 nucleotides agree with TRBD1. The material sequenced was peripheral blood. For the CDR3, the DNA is TGTGCCAGCAGCGTGGGACAGGTTCTCTCCTACGAGCAGTACTTC. Its translation: CASSVGQVLSYEQYF.